The 20 T cell receptor beta chains below come from one sample, sequenced in a study of regulatory T cells in long-lasting Graves disease. Assembly of TCR beta libraries relied on iRepertoire HTBI primers together with Arm-PCR of CDR3 regions. TCRdb reprocessed the multiplex PCR reads with MiXCR, giving one entry per CDR3 protein. Of approximately 300,000 distinct CDR3 sequences listed, roughly 18% were seen once; the top ten hold about two fifths. The time point denotes: newly diagnosed GD, antithyroid drugs for less than 3 months. Preparation of the TCR library used RNA extracted from PBMCs. Here the sequenced sample was peripheral blood mononuclear cells (PBMCs), taken at new diagnosis, from a patient treated with antithyroid drugs. These receptors came from a female donor with Graves disease.

This clonotype was counted at least ten times. The chain has TRBV11-2 and TRBJ1-3; 8 nucleotides match TRBD1. The V gene's germline CDR1 is SGHAT and CDR2 FQNNGV. There are 17 residues in the CDR3. V gave up 1 base and J gave up 1 base; unmatched junction bases: 6. The CDR3 DNA reads as TGTGCCAGCAGCTTAGTTGGGACAGGCATTTCTGGAAACACCATATATTTT. Protein: CASSLVGTGISGNTIYF. The variable domain in full, completed from reference TRBV11-2 and TRBJ1-3, reads EAGVAQSPRYKIIEKRQSVAFWCNPISGHATLYWYQQILGQGPKLLIQFQNNGVVDDSQLPKDRFSAERLKGVDSTLKIQPAKLEDSAVYLCASSLVGTGISGNTIYFGEGSWLTVV.

The DNA of the CDR3 is TGTGCCAGCAGTGAAGCGGCCTCACATGGGCGGGAGCAGTACTTC. Protein sequence: CASSEAASHGREQYF. V is TRBV6-1 and J is TRBJ2-7; D is uncertain. The CDR3 runs 15 residues. Germline V gene sequence: CDR1 MNHNS, CDR2 SASEGT. The ends were cut back, 0 bases at V and 7 bases at J, with 16 bases in the middle.

This clonotype was counted a few times. A much larger clone differs by one base, so this may be a read error. The missing conserved phenylalanine or tryptophan at the end of this CDR3 makes a read error likely. The genes are TRBV7-9 and TRBJ2-5; D not certain. Germline-derived CDR1 and CDR2 are SEHNR and FQNEAQ (reference sequence). The CDR3 is 13 amino acids. Trimming took off 0 bases at V and 7 bases at J, with 9 bases between the two ends. The CDR3 DNA reads TGTGCCAGCAGCTTAGCTACGCCCGGGACCCAGTACCTC. It specifies CASSLATPGTQYL.

Regarding this clonotype: A much more abundant neighbour one base away suggests this may be a read error. This chain uses TRBV12-3 or TRBV12-4 with TRBJ1-1, with D tentatively TRBD1 (6 bases). The CDR3 is 14 residues long. The CDR3 DNA is TGTGCCAGCAGGAAAGGGGGAATGAACACTGAAGCTTCCTTT. It is translated as CASRKGGMNTEASF.

This clonotype appeared many times. The CDR3 here is CAWSPPGEQYF. The DNA for the CDR3 is TGTGCCTGGAGTCCCCCTGGGGAGCAGTACTTC. The V gene is TRBV30, the J gene TRBJ2-7; D remains unclear. V was pared by 2 bases and J by 7 bases, with 9 bases between. Germline V gene lookup returns CDR1 GTSNPN and CDR2 SVGIG (reference sequence). CDR3 length: 11 residues.

This clonotype showed up many times. J is TRBJ2-5 and V is TRBV24-1, with 8 bases aligning to TRBD2. V shed 4 bases, J shed 4 bases, and the junction held 7 bases outside the gene matches. The CDR3 contains 15 residues. Per germline, CDR1 KGHDR and CDR2 SFDVKD. CDR3 coding DNA: TGTGCCACCAGTGACACAAGCGGGAGCGGAGAGACCCAGTACTTC. This codes for CATSDTSGSGETQYF.

The chain couples TRBV20-1 to TRBJ1-3; D gene unclear. The length of the CDR3 is 17 residues. V was clipped by 0 bases and J by 0 bases, with 15 bases between them. Germline lookup yields CDR1 DFQATT and CDR2 SNEGSKA (reference sequence). The chain's CDR3 is CSARDSGRFSSGNTIYF. The CDR3 DNA reads TGCAGTGCTAGAGATTCGGGAAGGTTTAGCTCTGGAAACACCATATATTTT.

This clonotype was observed many times. The chain has TRBV11-2 and TRBJ2-3; TRBD2 matches 9 bases. The CDR3 has 20 residues. V shed 4 bases and J 0 bases; nucleotides not matched to a gene: 17. From germline, CDR1 is SGHAT and CDR2 FQNNGV. The chain's CDR3 is CASSSTLIAGERLSTDTQYF. CDR3 coding DNA: TGTGCCAGCAGCTCAACCCTTATAGCGGGAGAGCGACTGAGCACAGATACGCAGTATTTT.

This clonotype was recorded at least ten times. The rearrangement links TRBV7-6 to TRBJ2-7; D uncertain. Germline loops: CDR1 SGHVS, CDR2 FNYEAQ. The CDR3 is made up of 13 amino acids. V gave up 5 bases and J gave up 6 bases, with 14 bases separating them. The chain's CDR3 is CASSPRLGSEQYF. In DNA form, the CDR3 reads TGTGCCAGCAGCCCCCGACTTGGCTCCGAGCAGTACTTC.

The rearrangement uses TRBV20-1 and TRBJ2-2; D is possibly TRBD1 or TRBD2 (5 bases each). Germline V CDR1 and CDR2: DFQATT, SNEGSKA (reference sequence). The CDR3 is 14 amino acids. V was shortened by 4 bases and J by 3 bases, with 12 bases between the two germline ends. CDR3 protein: CSATRDLHTGELFF. The CDR3 nucleotides read TGCAGTGCTACCCGGGACCTTCACACCGGGGAGCTGTTTTTT.

This clonotype was counted many times. The chain combines TRBV11-3 with TRBJ2-3; 9 bases match TRBD1. Germline lookup yields CDR1 SGHNT and CDR2 YENEEA. The CDR3 length is 14 residues. J was trimmed by 6 bases and V by 4 bases; bases with no gene match: 5. CDR3 bases: TGTGCCAGCAGCTCCGGACAGGGGACTGATACGCAGTATTTT. Translated, it gives CASSSGQGTDTQYF.

This clonotype showed up many times. This sequence joins TRBV27 and TRBJ2-1, with 7 positions matching TRBD1. The germline gives CDR1 MNHEY, CDR2 SMNVEV (reference sequence). The CDR3 is made up of 13 amino acids. V lost 6 bases, J lost 3 bases, and 2 bases stayed unmatched. CDR3 residues: CASRRQGYNEQFF. The CDR3, as DNA: TGTGCCAGCAGACGACAGGGCTACAATGAGCAGTTCTTC.

Details on this clonotype: This may be a read error, as it is one base from a much larger clone. The rearrangement uses TRBV27 and TRBJ2-1; D not certain. CDR3 length: 11 amino acids. The V end was cut by 6 bases, the J end by 6 bases, with 6 bases between. Germline V gives CDR1 MNHEY, CDR2 SMNVEV (reference sequence). The CDR3 protein is CASRVANEQFF. DNA of the CDR3: TGTGCCAGCAGGGTAGCCAATGAGCAGTTCTTC.

The chain uses TRBV19 and TRBJ1-5, with a weak D call TRBD1 (6 bases). V was shortened by 3 bases and J by 4 bases, with 13 bases between the two germline ends. Per the germline V gene, CDR1 is LNHDA and CDR2 is SQIVND (reference sequence). This CDR3 is 15 amino acids long. CDR3 amino acids: CASSIQGPGNQPQHF. Written as DNA, the CDR3 is TGTGCCAGTAGTATTCAGGGGCCGGGAAATCAGCCCCAGCATTTT.

The sample holds a few counts of this clonotype. A much larger clone sits a single nucleotide away, making a read error possible. V usage is TRBV2 and J usage is TRBJ2-1; D may be TRBD1 or TRBD2 (5 bases each). From germline, CDR1 is SNHLY and CDR2 FYNNEI. This CDR3 region has 16 residues. Between the trimmed V and J ends, which lost 7 bases and 10 bases, there was a span of 26 bases. CDR3 bases: TGTGCCAGCAAGGGAGAGGGACCGGACAAGTTGGCCGAGCAGTTCTTC. Protein sequence: CASKGEGPDKLAEQFF.

Many counts were recorded for this clonotype. The chain couples TRBV12-3 or TRBV12-4 to TRBJ2-7; tentatively, D is TRBD1 (6 bases). The CDR3 covers 15 residues. V dropped 3 bases and J dropped 4 bases, with 16 bases sitting between them. The CDR3 protein is CASSFIAGAGYEQYF. CDR3 DNA: TGTGCCAGCAGTTTTATTGCAGGGGCAGGTTACGAGCAGTACTTC.

In this sample, this clonotype turned up many times. V and J are TRBV20-1 and TRBJ2-2, with D possibly called TRBD1 or TRBD2 (5 bases each). The ends were cut back, 6 bases at V and 2 bases at J, with 13 bases in the middle. In germline, CDR1 is DFQATT, CDR2 SNEGSKA (reference sequence). CDR3 length equals 14 residues. DNA for the CDR3: TGCAGTGCCGCCGGGACGGTAAACACCGGGGAGCTGTTTTTT. As protein: CSAAGTVNTGELFF.

This clonotype was observed many times. The V gene is TRBV7-9, the J gene TRBJ2-2, with TRBD1 matching 7 bases. The J segment lost 0 bases and the V segment lost 8 bases, leaving 3 bases of the junction unmatched. The germline V gene encodes CDR1 SEHNR and CDR2 FQNEAQ (reference sequence). The CDR3 runs to 14 residues. The CDR3 DNA sequence: TGTGCCAGCGTCGACAGGGCGAACACCGGGGAGCTGTTTTTT. Translated: CASVDRANTGELFF.

This clonotype was seen ten or more times. The V and J genes are TRBV10-3 and TRBJ2-2, with D maybe TRBD1 (7 bases). The CDR3 totals 17 residues. CDR1 is ENHRY, CDR2 SYGVKD, per germline. Trimming removed 10 bases from V and 5 bases from J, with 26 bases in between. CDR3 region: CATGTRQGGSGTGELFF. As DNA, the CDR3 is TGTGCCACGGGGACCAGACAGGGAGGAAGTGGGACCGGGGAGCTGTTTTTT.

Regarding this clonotype: This could be a read error, since a much larger clone is one nucleotide away. The gene calls are TRBV11-3 and TRBJ1-1, with no clear D. The length of the CDR3 is 12 residues. Germline V gives CDR1 SGHNT, CDR2 YENEEA. The CDR3 region is CASSLEALEASF. CDR3 bases: TGTGCCAGCAGCTTGGAGGCTCTTGAAGCTTCCTTT.